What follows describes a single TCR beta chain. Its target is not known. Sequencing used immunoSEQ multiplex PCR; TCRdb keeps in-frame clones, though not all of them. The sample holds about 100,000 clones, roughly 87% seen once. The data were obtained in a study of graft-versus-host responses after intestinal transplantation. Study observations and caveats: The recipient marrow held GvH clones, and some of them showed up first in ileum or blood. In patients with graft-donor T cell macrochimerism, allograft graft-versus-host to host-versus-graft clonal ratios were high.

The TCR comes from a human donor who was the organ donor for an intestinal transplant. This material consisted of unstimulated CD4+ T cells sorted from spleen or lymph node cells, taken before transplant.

This CDR3 is CASSQDSFMEGGDTQYF. CDR3 DNA: TGTGCCAGCAGCCAAGATTCGTTTATGGAAGGGGGAGATACGCAGTATTTT. This chain joins TRBV4-2 and TRBJ2-3; TRBD1 is a possible D gene (6 bases). The CDR3 sequence is 17 residues long. Per germline, CDR1 LGHNA and CDR2 YNFKEQ. V was pared by 0 bases and J by 5 bases, with 18 bases between.